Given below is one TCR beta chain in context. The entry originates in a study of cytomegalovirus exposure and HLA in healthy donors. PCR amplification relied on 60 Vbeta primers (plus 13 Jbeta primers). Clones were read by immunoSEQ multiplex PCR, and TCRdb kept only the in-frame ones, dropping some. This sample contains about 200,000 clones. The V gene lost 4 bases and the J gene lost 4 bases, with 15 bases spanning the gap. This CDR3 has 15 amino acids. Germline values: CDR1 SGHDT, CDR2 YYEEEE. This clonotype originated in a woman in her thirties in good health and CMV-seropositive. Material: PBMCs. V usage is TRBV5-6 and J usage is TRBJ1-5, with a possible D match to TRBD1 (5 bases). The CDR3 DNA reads TGTGCCAGCAGCCGAATTGACAGAATAAATCAGCCCCAGCATTTT. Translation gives CASSRIDRINQPQHF.